The 21 T cell receptor beta chains listed next were all sequenced from one sample in a study of technical replicates of blood from several donors. The method was immunoSEQ multiplex PCR; TCRdb's version includes in-frame clones alone and lacks a portion of them. The table has under 85,000 clones, 85% to 95% seen once. Material for sequencing was T cells isolated from PBMCs. Receptors originate from a human donor in good health.

The chain couples TRBV15 to TRBJ1-2; D perhaps matches TRBD1 (5 bases). The V and J ends lost 0 bases and 4 bases respectively, with 12 bases between them. Germline values: CDR1 LNHNV, CDR2 YYDKDF (reference sequence). This CDR3 has 15 amino acids. CDR3 loop: CATSRDRGRPYGYTF. The DNA for the CDR3 is TGTGCCACCAGCAGAGATAGGGGCAGACCCTATGGCTACACCTTC.

The chain combines TRBV5-1 with TRBJ2-5; TRBD2 aligns across 7 bases. The V gene end was trimmed by 2 bases and the J gene end by 0 bases; junction bases not matched to a gene: 10. From germline, CDR1 is SGHRS and CDR2 YFSETQ. The CDR3 is 17 residues long. The CDR3 spells CASSFPWTAGDQETQYF. The CDR3 coding sequence is TGCGCCAGCAGCTTCCCCTGGACCGCGGGAGACCAAGAGACCCAGTACTTC.

Only one count was recorded for this clone. The rearrangement joins TRBV7-9 to TRBJ2-3; 10 bases are a match to TRBD1. Germline trimming cut 4 bases from V and 5 bases from J; bases unmatched to any gene: 9. CDR1 SEHNR and CDR2 FQNEAQ come from the germline V gene (reference sequence). This CDR3 is built from 16 residues. DNA of the CDR3: TGTGCCAGCAGCTCCCGCCGGGACAGGGGAGGAGATACGCAGTATTTT. This translates into CASSSRRDRGGDTQYF. The full variable domain, in which reference TRBV7-9 and TRBJ2-3 provide the parts outside the CDR3, is DTGVSQNPRHKITKRGQNVTFRCDPISEHNRLYWYRQTLGQGPEFLTYFQNEAQLEKSRLLSDRFSAERPKGSFSTLEIQRTEQGDSAMYLCASSSRRDRGGDTQYFGPGTRLTVL.

The chain employs TRBV18 and TRBJ1-5, with 11 positions matching TRBD1. V dropped 5 bases and J dropped 7; count of bases not matched to a gene: 4. The germline gives CDR1 KGHSH, CDR2 LQKENI. This CDR3 is built from 14 residues. CDR3: CASSGTGGMQPQHF. The CDR3 DNA follows: TGTGCCAGCTCAGGGACAGGGGGGATGCAGCCCCAGCATTTT. The full variable domain, with the rest looked up from reference TRBV18 and TRBJ1-5, is NAGVMQNPRHLVRRRGQEARLRCSPMKGHSHVYWYRQLPEEGLKFMVYLQKENIIDESGMPKERFSAEFPKEGPSILRIQQVVRGDSAAYFCASSGTGGMQPQHFGDGTRLSIL.

V is TRBV5-4 and J is TRBJ2-1; TRBD1 might be the D (6 bases). Germline CDR1 is SGHNT and CDR2 is YYREEE (reference sequence). Trimming took 1 base from V and 0 from J, leaving 8 bases between them. The CDR3 extends over 15 amino acids. Here the CDR3 reads CASSLTGHSYNEQFF. As DNA, the CDR3 is TGTGCCAGCAGCTTGACGGGACACTCCTACAATGAGCAGTTCTTC.

This chain uses TRBV7-3 with TRBJ2-7; TRBD1 matches 10 bases. The germline V gene has CDR1 SGHTA and CDR2 FQGTGA. Trimming took 5 bases from V and 5 from J; bases not matched to a gene: 9. The CDR3 totals 15 residues. CDR3 DNA sequence: TGTGCCAGCAGCAAAGGTCCGGGACAGGGGAACGAGCAGTACTTC. Translated, it gives CASSKGPGQGNEQYF.

This chain joins TRBV19 and TRBJ2-1; D may be TRBD2 (6 bases). This CDR3 comprises 12 residues. Germline V gene lookup returns CDR1 LNHDA and CDR2 SQIVND (reference sequence). Trimming took 9 bases from V and 4 from J, leaving 10 bases between them. The CDR3 coding sequence is TGTGCCAGCGGGGGTGCATACAATGAGCAGTTCTTC. Translated: CASGGAYNEQFF.

The CDR3 here is CASTRTAFYATNEKLFF. The DNA for the CDR3 is TGTGCCAGTACCCGGACAGCCTTTTATGCAACTAATGAAAAACTGTTTTTT. The J gene is TRBJ1-4, the V gene TRBV19, with D possibly being TRBD1 (6 bases). Trimming pared 7 bases from V and 0 bases from J, leaving 18 bases between. Germline CDR1 and CDR2: LNHDA and SQIVND (reference sequence). The length of the CDR3 is 17 residues.

This chain connects TRBV11-3 to TRBJ2-5, with D perhaps TRBD1 (7 bases). CDR1 is SGHNT and CDR2 is YENEEA in the germline V gene. Deletions cut 5 bases from V and 5 bases from J, with 12 bases between. The CDR3 is made up of 13 amino acids. CDR3 loop: CASSQQGRETQYF. CDR3 nucleotide sequence: TGTGCCAGCAGCCAACAGGGGAGGGAGACCCAGTACTTC.

V is TRBV30 and J is TRBJ1-1, with 7 positions matching TRBD1. V lost 5 bases and J lost 6; bases outside the gene matches: 9. This CDR3 is 13 amino acids long. Germline V gene sequence: CDR1 GTSNPN, CDR2 SVGIG (reference sequence). CDR3 bases: TGTGCCTGGGGAGACGACAGGGCCCCTGAAGCTTTCTTT. Encoded protein: CAWGDDRAPEAFF.

V gene TRBV10-3 combines with J gene TRBJ1-1; D remains ambiguous. V was pared by 6 bases and J by 1 base, with 9 bases between. The CDR3 runs to 13 residues. Germline values: CDR1 ENHRY, CDR2 SYGVKD. CDR3 sequence: CAISSISNTEAFF. CDR3 sequence (DNA): TGTGCCATCAGCTCTATATCGAACACTGAAGCTTTCTTT.

The sample holds one count of this clone. The chain employs TRBV2 and TRBJ2-7, with D perhaps TRBD2 (6 bases). The CDR3 has 12 residues. V was shortened by 8 bases and J by 5 bases, with 13 bases between the two germline ends. Germline CDR1 and CDR2: SNHLY and FYNNEI. DNA for the CDR3: TGTGCCAGCCTGGGGGGTTTGAACGAGCAGTACTTC. Protein product: CASLGGLNEQYF.

This rearrangement joins TRBV5-1 to TRBJ2-2; maybe TRBD1 (6 bases). CDR3 size: 15 residues. Trimming shortened V by 6 bases and J by 8 bases, and 20 bases separated the two germline ends. Germline V lookup: CDR1 SGHRS, CDR2 YFSETQ. CDR3 protein: CASTQGRWVAGELFF. The CDR3 DNA sequence: TGCGCCAGCACACAGGGACGTTGGGTTGCAGGGGAGCTGTTTTTT.

The gene calls are TRBV19 and TRBJ1-5, with D possibly matching TRBD1 (5 bases). CDR3 length: 14 amino acids. Trimming pared 8 bases from V and 5 bases from J, leaving 16 bases between. CDR1 LNHDA and CDR2 SQIVND come from the germline V gene (reference sequence). In nucleotides, the CDR3 is TGTGCCAGTCGTAGGAGGGCGGGGGATCAGCCCCAGCATTTT. Its translation: CASRRRAGDQPQHF.

The V and J genes are TRBV7-3 and TRBJ2-3; the D gene is possibly TRBD1 (6 bases). CDR3 length: 14 residues. Trimming took off 5 bases at V and 0 bases at J, with 9 bases between the two ends. In germline, CDR1 is SGHTA, CDR2 FQGTGA. The chain's CDR3 is CASSIGQSTDTQYF. The CDR3 DNA sequence: TGTGCCAGCAGCATAGGACAGAGCACAGATACGCAGTATTTT.

This clone has more than one count but fewer than ten. The J gene is TRBJ2-2, the V gene TRBV7-3; TRBD1 aligns across 10 bases. Germline-derived CDR1 and CDR2 are SGHTA and FQGTGA. The CDR3 loop spans 15 amino acids. J was trimmed by 7 bases and V by 5 bases; bases with no gene match: 7. The CDR3 loop is CASSTGQGYGGELFF. The DNA for the CDR3 is TGTGCCAGCAGCACGGGACAGGGGTACGGCGGGGAGCTGTTTTTT.

This chain connects TRBV11-3 to TRBJ1-2; 7 bases fit TRBD1. Trimming removed 4 bases from V and 4 bases from J; junction bases left unmatched: 3. The length of the CDR3 is 13 residues. Germline V lookup: CDR1 SGHNT, CDR2 YENEEA. CDR3 DNA sequence: TGTGCCAGCAGCTCCGACAGGGCCTATGGCTACACCTTC. Encoded protein: CASSSDRAYGYTF.

V is TRBV28 and J is TRBJ2-5, with 7 nucleotides matching TRBD2. V dropped 3 bases and J dropped 9; count of bases not matched to a gene: 7. CDR3 length equals 13 residues. The germline gives CDR1 MDHEN, CDR2 SYDVKM. DNA for the CDR3: TGTGCCAGCAGTTTCCCCGGGGAGGGGTCCCAGTACTTC. This gives the protein CASSFPGEGSQYF.

The chain employs TRBV6-5 and TRBJ2-7; a possible D gene is TRBD2 (6 bases). This CDR3 region has 13 residues. The ends were cut back, 8 bases at V and 1 base at J, with 12 bases in the middle. Germline CDR1 is MNHEY and CDR2 is SVGAGI. CDR3 in amino acids: CASGYSGSYEQYF. CDR3 DNA: TGTGCCAGCGGGTATAGCGGTTCCTACGAGCAGTACTTC.

The J gene is TRBJ2-7, the V gene TRBV7-3; 9 bases are shared with TRBD1. The length of the CDR3 is 14 residues. V gave up 4 bases and J gave up 6 bases; unmatched junction bases: 7. Per the germline V gene, CDR1 is SGHTA and CDR2 is FQGTGA. The DNA of the CDR3 is TGTGCCAGCAGCTGGGGGACAGGGCCCCTCGAGCAGTACTTC. This sequence encodes CASSWGTGPLEQYF.

The V and J genes are TRBV7-2 and TRBJ2-7; D perhaps matches TRBD2 (5 bases). CDR1 is SGHTA and CDR2 is FQGNSA in the germline V gene. The germline V and J ends were trimmed by 2 bases and 7 bases, with 18 bases remaining between them. This CDR3 spans 15 amino acids. CDR3 nucleotide sequence: TGTGCCAGCAGCTTACAGGCTAGCCCTTTAGGGGAGCAGTACTTC. It specifies CASSLQASPLGEQYF. Looking up the rest from reference TRBV7-2 and TRBJ2-7 gives the full variable domain: GAGVSQSPSNKVTEKGKDVELRCDPISGHTALYWYRQSLGQGLEFLIYFQGNSAPDKSGLPSDRFSAERTGGSVSTLTIQRTQQEDSAVYLCASSLQASPLGEQYFGPGTRLTVT.